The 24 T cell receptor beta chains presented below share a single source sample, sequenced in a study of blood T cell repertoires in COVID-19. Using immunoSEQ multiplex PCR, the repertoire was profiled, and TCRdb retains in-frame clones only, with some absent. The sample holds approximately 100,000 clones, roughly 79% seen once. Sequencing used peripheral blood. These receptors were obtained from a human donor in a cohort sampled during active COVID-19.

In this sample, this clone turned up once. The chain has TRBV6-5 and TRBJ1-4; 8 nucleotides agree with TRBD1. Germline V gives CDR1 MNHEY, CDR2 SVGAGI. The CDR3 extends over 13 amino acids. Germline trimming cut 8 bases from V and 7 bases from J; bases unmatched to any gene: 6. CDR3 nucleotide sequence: TGTGCCAGCCGTCGGACAGGGAGTGAAAAACTGTTTTTT. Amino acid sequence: CASRRTGSEKLFF.

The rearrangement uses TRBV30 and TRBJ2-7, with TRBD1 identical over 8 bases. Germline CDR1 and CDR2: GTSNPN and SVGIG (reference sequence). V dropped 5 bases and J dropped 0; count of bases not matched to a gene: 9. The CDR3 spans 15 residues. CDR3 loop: CAWGLGQAFSYEQYF. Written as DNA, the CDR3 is TGTGCCTGGGGGTTGGGACAGGCGTTCTCCTACGAGCAGTACTTC.

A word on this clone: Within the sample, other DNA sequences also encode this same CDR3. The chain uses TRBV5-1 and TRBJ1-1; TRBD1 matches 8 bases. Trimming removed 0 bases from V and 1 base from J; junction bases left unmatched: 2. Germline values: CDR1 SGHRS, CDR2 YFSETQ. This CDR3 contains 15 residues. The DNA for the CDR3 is TGCGCCAGCAGCTTGGACGGACAGGGGAACACTGAAGCTTTCTTT. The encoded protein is CASSLDGQGNTEAFF.

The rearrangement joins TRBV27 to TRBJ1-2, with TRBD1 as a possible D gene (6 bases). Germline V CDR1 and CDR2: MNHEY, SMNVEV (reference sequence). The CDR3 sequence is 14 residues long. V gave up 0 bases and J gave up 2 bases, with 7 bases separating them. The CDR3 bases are TGTGCCAGCAGTTTATCACAGGGAAACTATGGCTACACCTTC. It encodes CASSLSQGNYGYTF.

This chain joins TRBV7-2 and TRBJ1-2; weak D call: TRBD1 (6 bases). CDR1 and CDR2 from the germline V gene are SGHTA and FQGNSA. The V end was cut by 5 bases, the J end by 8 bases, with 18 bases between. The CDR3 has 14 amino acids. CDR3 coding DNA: TGTGCCAGCAGCCCTGGAGCGGGGGGCTGGGGCTACACCTTC. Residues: CASSPGAGGWGYTF.

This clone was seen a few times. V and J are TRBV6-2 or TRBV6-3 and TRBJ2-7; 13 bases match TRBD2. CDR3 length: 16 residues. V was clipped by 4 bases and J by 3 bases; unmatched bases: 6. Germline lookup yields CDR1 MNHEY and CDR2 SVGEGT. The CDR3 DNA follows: TGTGCCAGCAGTTCCACTAGCGGGAGGGCCGACTACGAGCAGTACTTC. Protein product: CASSSTSGRADYEQYF.

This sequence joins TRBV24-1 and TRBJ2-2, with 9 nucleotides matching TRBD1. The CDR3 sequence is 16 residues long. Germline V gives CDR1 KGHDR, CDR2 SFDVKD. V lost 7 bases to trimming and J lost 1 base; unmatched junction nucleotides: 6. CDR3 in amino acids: CATRDRGRMNTGELFF. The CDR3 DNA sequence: TGTGCCACCAGGGACAGGGGCCGAATGAACACCGGGGAGCTGTTTTTT.

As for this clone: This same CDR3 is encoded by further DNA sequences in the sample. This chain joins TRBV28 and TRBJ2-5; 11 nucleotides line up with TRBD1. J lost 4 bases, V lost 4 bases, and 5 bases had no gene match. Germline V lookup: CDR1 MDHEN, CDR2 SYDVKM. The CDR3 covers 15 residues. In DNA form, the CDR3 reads TGTGCCAGCAGTTCCCCGGGACAGGGGGTAGAGACCCAGTACTTC. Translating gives CASSSPGQGVETQYF.

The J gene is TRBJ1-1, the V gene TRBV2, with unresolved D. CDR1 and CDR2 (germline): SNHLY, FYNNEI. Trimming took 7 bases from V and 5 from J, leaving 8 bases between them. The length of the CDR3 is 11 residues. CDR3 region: CASTFQTEAFF. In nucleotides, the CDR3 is TGTGCCAGCACGTTTCAGACTGAAGCTTTCTTT.

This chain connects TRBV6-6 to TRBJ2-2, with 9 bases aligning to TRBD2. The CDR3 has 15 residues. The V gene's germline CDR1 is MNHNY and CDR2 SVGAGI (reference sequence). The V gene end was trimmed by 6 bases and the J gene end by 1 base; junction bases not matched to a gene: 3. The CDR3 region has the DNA TGTGCCAGCAGGGAGCGGGGGGAGAACACCGGGGAGCTGTTTTTT. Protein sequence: CASRERGENTGELFF.

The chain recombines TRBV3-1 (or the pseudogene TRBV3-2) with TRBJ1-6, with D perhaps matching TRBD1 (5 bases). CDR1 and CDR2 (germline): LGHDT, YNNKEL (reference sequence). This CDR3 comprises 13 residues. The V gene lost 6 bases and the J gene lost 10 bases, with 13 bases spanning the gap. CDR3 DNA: TGTGCCAGCAGGGCGGCCGGGGGATCACCCCTCCACTTT. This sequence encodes CASRAAGGSPLHF.

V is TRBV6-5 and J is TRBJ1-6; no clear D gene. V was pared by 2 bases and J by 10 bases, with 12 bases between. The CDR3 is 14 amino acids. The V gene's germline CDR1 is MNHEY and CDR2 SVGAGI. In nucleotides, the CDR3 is TGTGCCAGCAGTTACGGACTCGACCACTCACCCCTCCACTTT. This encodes CASSYGLDHSPLHF.

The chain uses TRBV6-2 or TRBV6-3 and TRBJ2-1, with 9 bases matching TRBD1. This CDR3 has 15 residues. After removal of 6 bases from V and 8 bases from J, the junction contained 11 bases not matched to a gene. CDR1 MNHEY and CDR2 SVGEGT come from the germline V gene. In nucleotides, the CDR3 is TGTGCCAGCAGCCCCATCGGACAGGGGTCCGATGAGCAGTTCTTC. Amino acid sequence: CASSPIGQGSDEQFF.

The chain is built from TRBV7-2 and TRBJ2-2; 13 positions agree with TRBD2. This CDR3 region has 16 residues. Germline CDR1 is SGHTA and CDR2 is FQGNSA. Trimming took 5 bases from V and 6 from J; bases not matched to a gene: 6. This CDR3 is CASSGGTSGISGELFF. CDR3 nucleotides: TGTGCCAGCAGCGGAGGGACTAGCGGGATTTCCGGGGAGCTGTTTTTT.

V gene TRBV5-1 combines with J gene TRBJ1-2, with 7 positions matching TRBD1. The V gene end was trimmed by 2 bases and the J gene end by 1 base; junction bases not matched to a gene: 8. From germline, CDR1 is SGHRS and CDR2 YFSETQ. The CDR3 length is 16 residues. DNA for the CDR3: TGCGCCAGCAGCTTCGGCGGGACAGACTTTAACTATGGCTACACCTTC. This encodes CASSFGGTDFNYGYTF.

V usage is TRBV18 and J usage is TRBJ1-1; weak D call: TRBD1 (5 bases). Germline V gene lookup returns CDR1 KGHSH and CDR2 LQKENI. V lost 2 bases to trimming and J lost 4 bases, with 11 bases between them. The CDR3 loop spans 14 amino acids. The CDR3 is CASSPSQGTTEAFF. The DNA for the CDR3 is TGTGCCAGCTCACCATCCCAGGGTACCACTGAAGCTTTCTTT.

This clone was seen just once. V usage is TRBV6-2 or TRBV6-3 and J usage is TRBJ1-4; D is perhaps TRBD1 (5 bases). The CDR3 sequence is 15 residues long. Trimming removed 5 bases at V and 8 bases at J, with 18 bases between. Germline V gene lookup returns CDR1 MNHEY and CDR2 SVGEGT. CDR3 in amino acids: CASSRVRAVYEKLFF. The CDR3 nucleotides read TGTGCCAGCAGTAGAGTCAGGGCGGTTTACGAAAAACTGTTTTTT.

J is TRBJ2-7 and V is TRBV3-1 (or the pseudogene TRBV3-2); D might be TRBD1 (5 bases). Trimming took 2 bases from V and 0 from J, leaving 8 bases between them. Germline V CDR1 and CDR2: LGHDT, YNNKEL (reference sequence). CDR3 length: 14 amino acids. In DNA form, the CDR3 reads TGTGCCAGCAGCCAATCAAGGGGCTCCTACGAGCAGTACTTC. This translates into CASSQSRGSYEQYF.

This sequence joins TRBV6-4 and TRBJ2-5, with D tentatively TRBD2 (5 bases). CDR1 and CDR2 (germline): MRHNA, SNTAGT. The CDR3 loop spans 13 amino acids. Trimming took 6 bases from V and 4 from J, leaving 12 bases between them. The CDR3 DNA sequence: TGTGCCAGCAGCCGGAGAGAGGGAGAGACCCAGTACTTC. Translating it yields CASSRREGETQYF.

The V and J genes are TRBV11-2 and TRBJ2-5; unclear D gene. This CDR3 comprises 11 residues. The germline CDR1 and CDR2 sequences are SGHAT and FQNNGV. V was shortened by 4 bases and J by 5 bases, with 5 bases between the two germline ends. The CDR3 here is CASSYGETQYF. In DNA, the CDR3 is TGTGCCAGCAGCTACGGGGAGACCCAGTACTTC.

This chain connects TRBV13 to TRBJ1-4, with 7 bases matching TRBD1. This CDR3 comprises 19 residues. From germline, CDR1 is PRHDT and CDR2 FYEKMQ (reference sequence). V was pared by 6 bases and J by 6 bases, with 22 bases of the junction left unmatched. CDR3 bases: TGTGCCAGCAGTTCCTCCTTCTTCATAGGGGGCGGAAGAGATGAAAAACTGTTTTTT. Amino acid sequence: CASSSSFFIGGGRDEKLFF.

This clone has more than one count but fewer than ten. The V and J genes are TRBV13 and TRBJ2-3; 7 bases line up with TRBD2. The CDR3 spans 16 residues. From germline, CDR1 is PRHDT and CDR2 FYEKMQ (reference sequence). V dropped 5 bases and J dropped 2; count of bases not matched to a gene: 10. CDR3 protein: CASSPGTIQSTDTQYF. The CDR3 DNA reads TGTGCCAGCAGCCCCGGGACTATCCAATCCACAGATACGCAGTATTTT.

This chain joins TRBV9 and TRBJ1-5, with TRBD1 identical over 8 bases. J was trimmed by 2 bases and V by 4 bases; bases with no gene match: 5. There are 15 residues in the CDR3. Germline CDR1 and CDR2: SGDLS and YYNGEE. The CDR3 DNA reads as TGTGCCAGCAGCCCGCAGGGGGCCGGCAATCAGCCCCAGCATTTT. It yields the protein CASSPQGAGNQPQHF.

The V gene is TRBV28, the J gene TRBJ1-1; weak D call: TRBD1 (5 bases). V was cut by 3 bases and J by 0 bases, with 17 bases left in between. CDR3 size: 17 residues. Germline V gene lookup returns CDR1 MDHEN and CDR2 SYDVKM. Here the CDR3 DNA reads TGTGCCAGCAGTTTCGGGACTAAGGGCCGGATGAACACTGAAGCTTTCTTT. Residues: CASSFGTKGRMNTEAFF.